This TCR beta chain was recorded in a study of identical twins. General study points: A lower insertion count was a feature of abundant cord blood beta clonotypes, with no such feature in memory repertoires.

Note on this clonotype: Its antigen is not known.

The CDR3 length is 19 residues. V was pared by 1 base and J by 5 bases, with 8 bases of the junction left unmatched. Per germline, CDR1 KGHSY and CDR2 FQNENV. No donor was unhealthy or non-Caucasian. Template switching introduced a universal primer site, and the cDNA bore unique molecular identifiers. MiXCR, run by TCRdb on the 5' RACE reads, gives a single entry per CDR3 protein. In the table there are 1.5 million to 2 million distinct CDR3 sequences, under 35% of which are singletons. The source material was cord blood. This chain connects TRBV16 to TRBJ2-1, with 16 bases matching TRBD2. The TCR comes from a newborn girl in good health. The CDR3 DNA is TGTGCCAGCAGCCAATTCAGTTCGGGACTAGCGGGAGGGGACAATGAGCAGTTCTTC. Translated: CASSQFSSGLAGGDNEQFF.